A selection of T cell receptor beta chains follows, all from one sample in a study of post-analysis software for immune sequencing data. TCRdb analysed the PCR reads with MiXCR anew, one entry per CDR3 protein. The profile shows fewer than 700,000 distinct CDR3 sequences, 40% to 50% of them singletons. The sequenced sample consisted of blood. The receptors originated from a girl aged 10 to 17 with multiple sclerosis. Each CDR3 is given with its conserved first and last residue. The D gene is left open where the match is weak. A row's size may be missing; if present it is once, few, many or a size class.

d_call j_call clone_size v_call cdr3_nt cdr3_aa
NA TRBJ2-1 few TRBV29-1 TGCAGCGTTGAAGGTCGGTCAGGGGTCGATGAGCAGTTCTTC CSVEGRSGVDEQFF
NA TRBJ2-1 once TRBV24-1 TGTGCCACCAGTGAGACCAGGGGACGCTCCTACAATGAGCAGTTCTTC CATSETRGRSYNEQFF
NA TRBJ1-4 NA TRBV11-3 TGTGCCAGCAGCTTGGAACGCTTGGGCACTAATGAAAAACTGTTTTTT CASSLERLGTNEKLFF
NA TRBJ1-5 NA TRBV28 TGTGCCAGCAGTTTTGCTTCAGGCAATCAGCCCCAGCATTTT CASSFASGNQPQHF
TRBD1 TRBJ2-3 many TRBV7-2 TGTGCCAGCAGCTTTAGGGACAGATTTACAGATACGCAGTATTTT CASSFRDRFTDTQYF
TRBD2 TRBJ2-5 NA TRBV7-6 TGTGCCAGCAGACCAAGCGGGACCAACCAAGAGACCCAGTACTTC CASRPSGTNQETQYF
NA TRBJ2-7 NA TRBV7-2 TGTGCCAGCAGCTCCGAGACAGATTCCTACGAGCAGTACTTC CASSSETDSYEQYF
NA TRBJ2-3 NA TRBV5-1 TGCGCCAGCAGCTTGGCCTTCAGCACAGATACGCAGTATTTT CASSLAFSTDTQYF
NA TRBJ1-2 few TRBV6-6 TGTGCCAGCAGTGATCGACAGGAGAATTCTAACTATGGCTACACCTTC CASSDRQENSNYGYTF
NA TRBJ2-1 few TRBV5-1 TGCGCCAGCAGCTTGCAACAGGCAGACAATGAGCAGTTCTTC CASSLQQADNEQFF
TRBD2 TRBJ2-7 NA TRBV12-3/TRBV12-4 TGTGCCAGCAGTTTAGTGGCGGGAGGGCTCCTCAATGAGCAGTACTTC CASSLVAGGLLNEQYF
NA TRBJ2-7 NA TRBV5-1 TGCGCCAGCAGGGCCAATAGGGACATCTCCTACGAGCAGTACTTC CASRANRDISYEQYF
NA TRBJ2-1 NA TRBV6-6 TGTGCCACCCATTATCGCGGAGGGCCGATGGAAAATGAGCAGTTCTTC CATHYRGGPMENEQFF
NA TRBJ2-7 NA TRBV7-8 TGTGCCAGCAGCTTAGCTGAGGCGAGGCCCCTGGAGCAGTACTTC CASSLAEARPLEQYF
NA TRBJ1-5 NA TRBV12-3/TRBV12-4 TGTGCCAGCAGTTTAATCGACAGATCGTTTAGCAATCAGCCCCAGCATTTT CASSLIDRSFSNQPQHF
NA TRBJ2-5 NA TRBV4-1 TGCGCCAGCAGCCCGAATGGGGGAAGAGAGACCCAGTACTTC CASSPNGGRETQYF
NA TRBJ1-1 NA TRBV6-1 TGTGCCAGCAGTGGAGGCTGGAGCACTGAAGCTTTCTTT CASSGGWSTEAFF
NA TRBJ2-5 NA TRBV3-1 TGTGCCAGCAGCAACTCCGAAGACACCTTCGCTTTAACACAAGAGACCCAGTACTTC CASSNSEDTFALTQETQYF
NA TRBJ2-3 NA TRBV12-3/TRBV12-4 TGTGCCAGCAGTGAGTCCAGGGTGGCAGATACGCAGTATTTT CASSESRVADTQYF
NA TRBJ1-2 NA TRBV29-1 TGCAGCGTGCGCCTTCTTTATGGCTACACCTTC CSVRLLYGYTF
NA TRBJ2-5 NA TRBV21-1 TGTGCCAGCAGCAAAGGAGGAATAGCGGGAGATAAGACCCAGTACTTC CASSKGGIAGDKTQYF
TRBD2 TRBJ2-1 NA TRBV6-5 TGTGCCAGCAGTTACAGGGCGGGAGCCACCAATGAGCAGTTCTTC CASSYRAGATNEQFF
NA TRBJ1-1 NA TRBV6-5 TGTGCCAGCAGTTACTCGACAGAGCTGAACACTGAAGCTTTCTTT CASSYSTELNTEAFF
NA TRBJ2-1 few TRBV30 TGTGCCTGGGAACAGGGAGGTGAGCAGTTCTTC CAWEQGGEQFF
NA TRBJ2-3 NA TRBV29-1 TGCAGCTCTTCCGAGGGACTGCTCACAGATACGCAGTATTTT CSSSEGLLTDTQYF
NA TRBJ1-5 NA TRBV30 TGTGCCTGGAGTTATCTGGGCAATCAGCCCCAGCATTTT CAWSYLGNQPQHF
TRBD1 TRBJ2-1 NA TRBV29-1 TGCAGCGGTATGACAGGGGGCCTAACCAATGAGCAGTTCTTC CSGMTGGLTNEQFF
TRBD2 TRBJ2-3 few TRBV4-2 TGTGCCAGCAGCCAAGATCCTAGCGGGATCACAGATACGCAGTATTTT CASSQDPSGITDTQYF
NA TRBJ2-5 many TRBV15 TGTGCCACCAGCAGAGATCGGGGTGCAGAGACCCAGTACTTC CATSRDRGAETQYF
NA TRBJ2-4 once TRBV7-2 TGTGCCAGCAGCCAATCGGGTGTGGGGGAAAACATTCAGTACTTC CASSQSGVGENIQYF
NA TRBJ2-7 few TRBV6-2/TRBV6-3 TGTGCCAGCAGCGTTCCTAGTTTCTCCGAGCAGTACTTC CASSVPSFSEQYF
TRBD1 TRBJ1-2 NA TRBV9 TGTGCCAGCAGCGTAGCAGGGACAGGGGGGTTGGACTATGGCTACACCTTC CASSVAGTGGLDYGYTF
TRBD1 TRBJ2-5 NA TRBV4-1 TGCGCCAGCAGCCAAGGCCTAAGGCAGGGGGCTCAAGAGACCCAGTACTTC CASSQGLRQGAQETQYF
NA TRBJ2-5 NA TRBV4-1 TGCGCCAGCAGCCAAGATGGGGCCCGGGAAGAGACCCAGTACTTC CASSQDGAREETQYF
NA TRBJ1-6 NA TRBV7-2 TGTGCCAGCAGCTTAGCGTCTGGCAGGGTGGCCTATAATTCACCCCTCCACTTT CASSLASGRVAYNSPLHF
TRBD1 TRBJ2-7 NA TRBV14 TGTGCCGGCAGCCAAGACAGGGTTGGCGAGCAGTACTTC CAGSQDRVGEQYF
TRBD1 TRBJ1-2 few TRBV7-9 TGTGCCAGCAGACAGGGACAGGGTAACTATGGCTACACCTTC CASRQGQGNYGYTF
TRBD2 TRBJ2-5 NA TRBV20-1 TGCAGTGCTAGAGATGGTGCGGGAGGGGAGACCCAGTACTTC CSARDGAGGETQYF
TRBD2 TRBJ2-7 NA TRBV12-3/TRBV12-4 TGTGCCAGCAGTTCGGCAGCGGGAGCCTACGAGCAGTACTTC CASSSAAGAYEQYF
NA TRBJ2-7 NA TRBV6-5 TGTGCCAGCAGTTACTCGGGGGACCTCTACGAGCAGTACTTC CASSYSGDLYEQYF
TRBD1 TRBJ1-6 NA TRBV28 TGTGCCAGCAGCGCAACCGGGACAGGGAGGCATTCACCCCTCCACTTT CASSATGTGRHSPLHF
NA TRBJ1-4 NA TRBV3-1 TGTGCCAGCAGCCAAGATGGGGACAATAATGAAAAACGGTTTTTT CASSQDGDNNEKRFF
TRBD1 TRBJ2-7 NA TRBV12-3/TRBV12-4 TGTGCCAGCAGTAGGGGGACAGGTACCTACGAGCAGTACTTC CASSRGTGTYEQYF
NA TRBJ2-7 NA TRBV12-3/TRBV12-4 TGTGCCAGCAGTCTTGCGGGGGCCCATTCCTACGAGCAGTACTTC CASSLAGAHSYEQYF
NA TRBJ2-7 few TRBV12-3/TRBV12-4 TGTGCCAGCAGTTCGACTAGAGGCTCCTACGAGCAGTACTTC CASSSTRGSYEQYF
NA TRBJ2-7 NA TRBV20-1 TGCAGTGCTAGACCCTCCTTGACTTCTACACGGTACGAGCAGTACTTC CSARPSLTSTRYEQYF
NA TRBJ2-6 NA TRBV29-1 TGCAGCGGCCTCTCTGGGGCCAACGTCCTGACTTTC CSGLSGANVLTF
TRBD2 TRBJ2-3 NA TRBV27 TGTGCCAGCAGGCCACACCTAGCGGCAGATACGCAGTATTTT CASRPHLAADTQYF